The 18 T cell receptor beta chains presented below share a single source sample, sequenced in a study of cytomegalovirus exposure and HLA in healthy donors. 13 Jbeta primers and 60 Vbeta primers were used for the PCR. Only in-frame clones appear in the TCRdb table, and some are missing; sequencing was by immunoSEQ multiplex PCR. The data show under 75,000 clones, with 74% seen just once and roughly 11% held by the top ten. Sequenced: PBMCs. These receptors were collected from a human donor in good health.

V usage is TRBV28 and J usage is TRBJ2-1, with 7 bases lining up with TRBD2. Losses at the gene ends were 6 bases for V and 9 bases for J; bases not matched to a gene: 14. The germline gives CDR1 MDHEN, CDR2 SYDVKM. The CDR3 runs 15 residues. CDR3 in DNA: TGTGCCAGCAGGTGGGGCGGGAGTAGGAGTGGTGAGCAGTTCTTC. Encoded protein: CASRWGGSRSGEQFF.

The chain couples TRBV30 to TRBJ1-1; D remains ambiguous. This CDR3 comprises 11 residues. CDR1 and CDR2 from the germline V gene are GTSNPN and SVGIG (reference sequence). Trimming cost V 1 base and J 7 bases, with 7 bases left between them. The CDR3 DNA sequence: TGTGCCTGGAGTGGCGAGGTTGAAGCTTTCTTT. This codes for CAWSGEVEAFF.

The chain carries TRBV2 and TRBJ2-7; 8 bases agree with TRBD2. V lost 6 bases and J lost 3; bases outside the gene matches: 7. The CDR3 sequence is 14 residues long. The germline V gene encodes CDR1 SNHLY and CDR2 FYNNEI. CDR3: CASRVTGTSYEQYF. The CDR3 coding sequence is TGTGCCAGCAGGGTCACCGGGACTAGCTACGAGCAGTACTTC.

The V gene is TRBV5-1, the J gene TRBJ1-2; 7 bases match TRBD1. Per the germline V gene, CDR1 is SGHRS and CDR2 is YFSETQ. J was trimmed by 4 bases and V by 4 bases; bases with no gene match: 10. This CDR3 has 15 residues. The CDR3 protein is CASSLPGQNFYGYTF. The CDR3 region has the DNA TGCGCCAGCAGCCTACCGGGACAGAACTTCTATGGCTACACCTTC.

The chain carries TRBV7-9 and TRBJ2-1; 7 nucleotides line up with TRBD1. CDR1 and CDR2 (germline): SEHNR, FQNEAQ (reference sequence). CDR3 length: 14 amino acids. The ends lost 4 bases at V and 3 bases at J; junction bases unmatched: 3. CDR3 sequence reads: CASSSRDSYNEQFF. The CDR3 region has the DNA TGTGCCAGCAGCTCTCGGGACAGCTACAATGAGCAGTTCTTC.

Only a few counts were recorded for this clone. The V call is TRBV6-6, the J call TRBJ2-7, with D uncertain. CDR1 is MNHNY and CDR2 is SVGAGI in the germline V gene (reference sequence). Between the trimmed V and J ends, which lost 6 bases and 1 base, there was a span of 7 bases. The CDR3 totals 12 residues. The CDR3 nucleotides read TGTGCCAGCAGCCTGACATCCTACGAGCAGTACTTC. Its protein is CASSLTSYEQYF.

This chain uses TRBV5-1 with TRBJ2-7, with a possible D match to TRBD2 (6 bases). Trimming removed 0 bases from V and 5 bases from J, with 9 bases in between. The CDR3 runs to 13 residues. CDR1 is SGHRS, CDR2 YFSETQ, per germline. For the CDR3, the DNA is TGCGCCAGCAGCTTGGAGCGGGCCCACGAGCAGTACTTC. Its translation is CASSLERAHEQYF.

This CDR3 is CATRGGRGNEQFF. CDR3 nucleotide sequence: TGTGCCACCAGGGGGGGGAGAGGTAATGAGCAGTTCTTC. V gene TRBV15 combines with J gene TRBJ2-1, with 7 bases aligning to TRBD2. The trim removed 6 bases at V and 7 bases at J, leaving 6 bases unmatched. Germline V CDR1 and CDR2: LNHNV, YYDKDF (reference sequence). The CDR3 contains 13 residues.

The chain combines TRBV27 with TRBJ2-1; D uncertain. This CDR3 spans 18 amino acids. V lost 0 bases and J 2 bases, leaving 17 bases between the germline ends. Germline values: CDR1 MNHEY, CDR2 SMNVEV (reference sequence). The CDR3 nucleotides are TGTGCCAGCAGTTTATCTCTCGATTGGGTCACAGCCTACAATGAGCAGTTCTTC. This gives the protein CASSLSLDWVTAYNEQFF.

This rearrangement joins TRBV19 to TRBJ2-7; TRBD2 agrees at 7 bases. With V trimmed by 9 bases and J by 3 bases, 8 bases remained unmatched. The CDR3 is made up of 13 amino acids. Germline CDR1 is LNHDA and CDR2 is SQIVND (reference sequence). The CDR3 nucleotides are TGTGCCAGCGCTAGCGGAGGACTCTACGAGCAGTACTTC. Encoded protein: CASASGGLYEQYF. The variable domain in full, completed from reference TRBV19 and TRBJ2-7, reads DGGITQSPKYLFRKEGQNVTLSCEQNLNHDAMYWYRQDPGQGLRLIYYSQIVNDFQKGDIAEGYSVSREKKESFPLTVTSAQKNPTAFYLCASASGGLYEQYFGPGTRLTVT.

The chain employs TRBV5-1 and TRBJ2-1; D gene ambiguous. Trimming shortened V by 3 bases and J by 4 bases, and 14 bases separated the two germline ends. CDR3 length: 15 residues. Germline assignment: CDR1 SGHRS and CDR2 YFSETQ. CDR3 bases: TGCGCCAGCAGCTCTGCTAGTTGGGTTTACAATGAGCAGTTCTTC. Residues: CASSSASWVYNEQFF. Full variable domain (missing parts from reference TRBV5-1 and TRBJ2-1): KAGVTQTPRYLIKTRGQQVTLSCSPISGHRSVSWYQQTPGQGLQFLFEYFSETQRNKGNFPGRFSGRQFSNSRSEMNVSTLELGDSALYLCASSSASWVYNEQFFGPGTRLTVL.

V is TRBV7-9 and J is TRBJ2-1; 8 positions agree with TRBD2. Germline lookup yields CDR1 SEHNR and CDR2 FQNEAQ (reference sequence). The V gene end was trimmed by 2 bases and the J gene end by 8 bases; junction bases not matched to a gene: 11. The CDR3 has 16 amino acids. The CDR3 protein is CASSLSRAGGPDEQFF. DNA of the CDR3: TGTGCCAGCAGCTTATCCCGGGCGGGAGGTCCGGATGAGCAGTTCTTC.

The chain couples TRBV30 to TRBJ2-6; D possibly corresponds to TRBD2 (6 bases). CDR3 length: 14 amino acids. V lost 3 bases and J 1 base, leaving 7 bases between the germline ends. Germline CDR1 is GTSNPN and CDR2 is SVGIG (reference sequence). Here the CDR3 reads CAWSGGSGANVLTF. CDR3 coding DNA: TGTGCCTGGAGCGGGGGTTCTGGGGCCAACGTCCTGACTTTC.

The V gene is TRBV30, the J gene TRBJ1-3, with TRBD1 matching over 7 bases. Losses at the gene ends were 3 bases for V and 4 bases for J; bases not matched to a gene: 6. There are 14 residues in the CDR3. CDR1 is GTSNPN, CDR2 SVGIG, per germline (reference sequence). The CDR3 here is CAWSPTGFGNTIYF. Written as DNA, the CDR3 is TGTGCCTGGAGCCCGACAGGGTTCGGAAACACCATATATTTT.

The V gene is TRBV4-1, the J gene TRBJ1-3, with 7 bases that match TRBD1. This CDR3 comprises 18 residues. V lost 1 base, J lost 4 bases, and 13 bases stayed unmatched. Per germline, CDR1 MGHRA and CDR2 YSYEKL. The CDR3 is CASSQVPPRQGSGNTIYF. In DNA, the CDR3 is TGCGCCAGCAGCCAAGTCCCCCCGCGACAGGGCTCCGGAAACACCATATATTTT.

The chain employs TRBV6-5 and TRBJ2-4; D gene ambiguous. Germline V CDR1 and CDR2: MNHEY, SVGAGI. V was cut by 5 bases and J by 1 base, with 6 bases left in between. There are 13 residues in the CDR3. The CDR3 region has the DNA TGTGCCAGCAGTGGGCAGGCCAAAAACATTCAGTACTTC. It translates to CASSGQAKNIQYF.

The chain is built from TRBV6-1 and TRBJ1-2; possible D gene TRBD1, 5 bases. CDR1 is MNHNS, CDR2 SASEGT, per germline. V lost 4 bases, J lost 8 bases, and 14 bases lay in between. The CDR3 is 13 amino acids. The DNA of the CDR3 is TGTGCCAGCAGTGTTGGGGGGGTTGGGGGCTACACCTTC. Translation gives CASSVGGVGGYTF.

This chain uses TRBV7-9 with TRBJ2-1; D is unclear. V dropped 5 bases and J dropped 4 bases, with 9 bases sitting between them. The CDR3 runs to 13 residues. The germline V gene encodes CDR1 SEHNR and CDR2 FQNEAQ (reference sequence). CDR3 nucleotides: TGTGCCAGCAGCCCCCCCAGTTACAATGAGCAGTTCTTC. This gives the protein CASSPPSYNEQFF. Filled out from reference TRBV7-9 and TRBJ2-1, the complete variable domain reads DTGVSQNPRHKITKRGQNVTFRCDPISEHNRLYWYRQTLGQGPEFLTYFQNEAQLEKSRLLSDRFSAERPKGSFSTLEIQRTEQGDSAMYLCASSPPSYNEQFFGPGTRLTVL.